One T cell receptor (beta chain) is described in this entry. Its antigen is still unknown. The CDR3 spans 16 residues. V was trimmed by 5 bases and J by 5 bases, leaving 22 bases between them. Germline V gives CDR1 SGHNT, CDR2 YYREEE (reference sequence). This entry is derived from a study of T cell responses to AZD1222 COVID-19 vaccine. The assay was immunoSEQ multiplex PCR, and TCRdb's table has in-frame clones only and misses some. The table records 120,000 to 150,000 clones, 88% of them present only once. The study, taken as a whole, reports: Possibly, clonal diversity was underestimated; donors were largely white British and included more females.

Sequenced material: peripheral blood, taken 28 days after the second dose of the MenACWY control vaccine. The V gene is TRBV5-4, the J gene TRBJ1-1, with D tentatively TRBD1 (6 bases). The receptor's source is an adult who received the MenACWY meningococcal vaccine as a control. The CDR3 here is CASRKVAGIGGTEAFF. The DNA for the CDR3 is TGTGCCAGCAGGAAGGTGGCGGGGATAGGGGGGACTGAAGCTTTCTTT.